This T cell receptor (beta chain) is drawn from a study of blood T cell repertoires in COVID-19. Overall study: PBMCs, B-cell-depleted T cells, or T cells were the source of the cDNA or gDNA that made up the material.

Profiling relied on immunoSEQ multiplex PCR, and the TCRdb table lists in-frame clones only, not all of them. The data contain about 170,000 clones, approximately 90% of them singletons. This CDR3 is built from 15 residues. The germline V gene has CDR1 SGDLS and CDR2 YYNGEE. After removal of 5 bases from V and 8 bases from J, the junction contained 10 bases not matched to a gene. This TCR was sampled from a man between 50 and 59 years old with acute or convalescent COVID-19. The rearrangement uses TRBV9 and TRBJ2-3; TRBD2 aligns across 11 bases. Sequencing input: peripheral blood. Here the CDR3 DNA reads TGTGCCAGCAGTGCTCGGGGTAGCGGGGGGGTTACGCAGTATTTT. Translation gives CASSARGSGGVTQYF. Combining the CDR3 with reference TRBV9 and TRBJ2-3 gives the whole variable domain DSGVTQTPKHLITATGQRVTLRCSPRSGDLSVYWYQQSLDQGLQFLIQYYNGEERAKGNILERFSAQQFPDLHSELNLSSLELGDSALYFCASSARGSGGVTQYFGPGTRLTVL.